Listed below are T cell receptor beta chains from one sample, sequenced in a study of cytomegalovirus exposure and HLA in healthy donors. TCRdb keeps only in-frame clones here, not all; method: immunoSEQ multiplex PCR. The data show some 130,000 clones, with about 74% seen just once and over 2.5% held by the top ten. Sequenced: PBMCs. The receptors were gathered from a middle-aged man in good health and CMV-seronegative. CDR3s include the opening cysteine and the closing phenylalanine or tryptophan. D genes are given only for firm matches. Clone size is shown for a subset of rows, as once, few, many or a class of expanded clone.

j_call: TRBJ2-1; clone_size: -; v_call: TRBV7-3; d_call: -; cdr3_nt: TGTGCCAGCAGCTCACAGGGGACTAGGCCCAATGAGCAGTTCTTC; cdr3_aa: CASSSQGTRPNEQFF
j_call: TRBJ1-1; clone_size: few; v_call: TRBV7-8; d_call: -; cdr3_nt: TGTGCCAGCAGCCGAGGACAGAACACTGAAGCTTTCTTT; cdr3_aa: CASSRGQNTEAFF
j_call: TRBJ2-7; clone_size: -; v_call: TRBV14; d_call: -; cdr3_nt: TGTGCCAGCAGCCCCCAGGGGATCTACTACGAGCAGTACTTC; cdr3_aa: CASSPQGIYYEQYF
j_call: TRBJ2-3; clone_size: -; v_call: TRBV18; d_call: TRBD2; cdr3_nt: TGTGCCAGCTCACTTACTAGCGGGAGTATAGATACGCAGTATTTT; cdr3_aa: CASSLTSGSIDTQYF
j_call: TRBJ1-2; clone_size: -; v_call: TRBV5-1; d_call: -; cdr3_nt: TGCGCCAGCAGTGATGGGGGGGGTAGGAACTATGGCTACACCTTC; cdr3_aa: CASSDGGGRNYGYTF
j_call: TRBJ2-3; clone_size: -; v_call: TRBV6-5; d_call: -; cdr3_nt: TGTGCCAGCAGTTACTCTACGGGAAGCACAGATACGCAGTATTTT; cdr3_aa: CASSYSTGSTDTQYF
j_call: TRBJ2-1; clone_size: -; v_call: TRBV7-2; d_call: TRBD2; cdr3_nt: TGTGCCAGCAGCTTAACTAGCGGGACCTCGGGGGAGCAGTTCTTC; cdr3_aa: CASSLTSGTSGEQFF
j_call: TRBJ2-5; clone_size: once; v_call: TRBV7-8; d_call: -; cdr3_nt: TGTGCCAGCAGACTTTGGGGGCGGGAGCAAGAGACCCAGTACTTC; cdr3_aa: CASRLWGREQETQYF
j_call: TRBJ2-5; clone_size: -; v_call: TRBV4-2; d_call: -; cdr3_nt: TGTGCCAGCAGCCCTAGGACTTGGGGACAAGAGACCCAGTACTTC; cdr3_aa: CASSPRTWGQETQYF
j_call: TRBJ1-6; clone_size: -; v_call: TRBV7-9; d_call: -; cdr3_nt: TGTGCCAGCAGCTTTTCCTCCGGGGGTTCACCCCTCCACTTT; cdr3_aa: CASSFSSGGSPLHF
j_call: TRBJ2-7; clone_size: -; v_call: TRBV27; d_call: TRBD1; cdr3_nt: TGTGCCAGCAGTTTATCGGGACAGGGCTCCTACGAGCAGTACTTC; cdr3_aa: CASSLSGQGSYEQYF
j_call: TRBJ2-6; clone_size: -; v_call: TRBV7-9; d_call: -; cdr3_nt: TGTGCCAGCCCGTCTCGGGCCAACGTCCTGACTTTC; cdr3_aa: CASPSRANVLTF
j_call: TRBJ2-7; clone_size: -; v_call: TRBV14; d_call: TRBD1; cdr3_nt: TGTGCCAGCAGCCAAGATCGGCGACAGGGCAAGCAGTACTTC; cdr3_aa: CASSQDRRQGKQYF
j_call: TRBJ2-7; clone_size: once; v_call: TRBV6-6; d_call: TRBD2; cdr3_nt: TGTGCCAGCGGTCTAGCGGGAGGGGTCGACGAGCAGTACTTC; cdr3_aa: CASGLAGGVDEQYF
j_call: TRBJ1-2; clone_size: -; v_call: TRBV6-5; d_call: TRBD1; cdr3_nt: TGTGCCAGCAGTTATGGTGTATCGGACAGGGACTATGGCTACACCTTC; cdr3_aa: CASSYGVSDRDYGYTF
j_call: TRBJ1-6; clone_size: -; v_call: TRBV19; d_call: TRBD1; cdr3_nt: TGTGCCAGTAACTCCCAAGGCGTCAGGGGGCAAAATTCACCCCTCCACTTT; cdr3_aa: CASNSQGVRGQNSPLHF
j_call: TRBJ1-1; clone_size: -; v_call: TRBV28; d_call: TRBD1; cdr3_nt: TGTGCCAGCAGTTTGTCGCCGGGACAGAAGAACACTGAAGCTTTCTTT; cdr3_aa: CASSLSPGQKNTEAFF
j_call: TRBJ2-7; clone_size: -; v_call: TRBV7-9; d_call: TRBD1; cdr3_nt: TGTGCCAGCAGCTACATTTCCAGGGGGAAGTACGAGCAGTACTTC; cdr3_aa: CASSYISRGKYEQYF
j_call: TRBJ2-7; clone_size: few; v_call: TRBV7-2; d_call: TRBD1; cdr3_nt: TGTGCCAGCAGCCGCTCAAGGACGACAGGGGACGAGCAGTACTTC; cdr3_aa: CASSRSRTTGDEQYF
j_call: TRBJ2-7; clone_size: -; v_call: TRBV5-4; d_call: TRBD2; cdr3_nt: TGTGCCAGCAGCCCGGGGACTAGCGGGGGGGGCCGCTCCTACGAGCAGTACTTC; cdr3_aa: CASSPGTSGGGRSYEQYF
j_call: TRBJ2-5; clone_size: -; v_call: TRBV7-2; d_call: TRBD2; cdr3_nt: TGTGCCAGCAGCAATAGCGGGATTAGTGAGACCCAGTACTTC; cdr3_aa: CASSNSGISETQYF
j_call: TRBJ1-1; clone_size: -; v_call: TRBV30; d_call: -; cdr3_nt: TGTGCCTGGAGTCCCACAGATGAAGCTTTCTTT; cdr3_aa: CAWSPTDEAFF
j_call: TRBJ1-1; clone_size: -; v_call: TRBV28; d_call: -; cdr3_nt: TGTGCCAGCACCCCCGTGGTGGCAGGGCGCACTGAAGCTTTCTTT; cdr3_aa: CASTPVVAGRTEAFF